The clone carrying this T cell receptor beta chain was observed a handful of times. The antigen remains unidentified. This sample stems from a study of cytomegalovirus exposure and HLA in healthy donors. Both 60 Vbeta primers and 13 Jbeta primers went into the PCR. This table comes from immunoSEQ multiplex PCR, and its TCRdb copy is limited to in-frame clones, with some not included. The table has about 150,000 clones, under 75% seen once. Study observations and caveats: HLA allele associations emerged for about 16,000 TCR beta sequences in a later analysis, at 0.05 false discovery rate.

Sequenced sample: PBMCs. The sequence was collected from a woman between 40 and 50 years old in good health and CMV-seronegative.

CDR3 protein: CASIGTGTGLPNNEQFF. CDR3 in DNA: TGTGCCAGTATCGGGACCGGGACAGGGTTACCCAACAATGAGCAGTTCTTC. J is TRBJ2-1 and V is TRBV2; TRBD1 agrees at 9 bases. Germline loops: CDR1 SNHLY, CDR2 FYNNEI. CDR3 size: 17 residues. V shed 9 bases, J shed 5 bases, and the junction held 17 bases outside the gene matches.